Listed below are T cell receptor beta chains from one sample, sequenced in a study of lymphopenia after photon versus proton radiotherapy. The protocol was immunoSEQ multiplex PCR, while the TCRdb copy is restricted to in-frame clones and leaves out a portion. The repertoire includes about 68,000 clones, approximately 91% of them detected once, and about 3% sits in the top ten. The sequenced sample was peripheral blood, obtained from a patient treated with photon-based radiotherapy. All receptors derive from a woman in her sixties or seventies with pancreatic cancer. CDR3s include the opening cysteine and the closing phenylalanine or tryptophan. A D gene is named only where the DNA matches it firmly.

J gene	D gene	V gene	CDR3 DNA	CDR3 protein
TRBJ2-1	.	TRBV2	TGTGCCAGCCATTACAGGGCCTCTCCGGTAAATGAGCAGTTCTTC	CASHYRASPVNEQFF
TRBJ2-7	TRBD2	TRBV4-3	TGCGCCAGCAGCCCGGGACTAGCAGGAACCTACGAGCAGTACTTC	CASSPGLAGTYEQYF
TRBJ1-2	TRBD1	TRBV5-1	TGCGCCAGCAGCACCGACAGGGGTGTTGTTGGCTACACCTTC	CASSTDRGVVGYTF
TRBJ2-7	TRBD2	TRBV9	TGTGCCAGCAGTGATCTAGCGGGGTCTTACGAGCAGTACTTC	CASSDLAGSYEQYF
TRBJ1-1	.	TRBV19	TGTGCCAGTTCTACCCCAAGTGGGGGATTGAACACTGAAGCTTTCTTT	CASSTPSGGLNTEAFF
TRBJ1-2	.	TRBV2	TGTGCCAGCAGTGAAGCACTGCCAGGGGTTAACTATGGCTACACCTTC	CASSEALPGVNYGYTF
TRBJ2-3	.	TRBV18	TGTGCCAGCTCGCCAGGACAGACCGGCACAGATACGCAGTATTTT	CASSPGQTGTDTQYF
TRBJ2-3	.	TRBV7-7	TGTGCTAGCAGCCGAGATTCCTCCTCCGCAGATACGCAGTATTTT	CASSRDSSSADTQYF
TRBJ2-3	TRBD2	TRBV7-6	TGTGCCAGCAGCCCAAGAGCCGGGACTAGCGGGACCTCTAGCACAGATACGCAGTATTTT	CASSPRAGTSGTSSTDTQYF
TRBJ2-1	TRBD1	TRBV19	TGTGCCAGTAGTATAGCTCTAGTGGGGACAGGGTACAATGAGCAGTTCTTC	CASSIALVGTGYNEQFF